This T cell receptor (beta chain) was obtained from a study of Ad26.COV2.S vaccination and SARS-CoV-2 variants. Study information: Participant was drawn from the COV1001 Ad26.COV2.S trial arm.

Overall study findings and caveats: CD8+ and CD4+ T cells specific for spike reportedly responded with substantial breadth after vaccination.

Described treatment: some 20 received Ad26.COV2.S at low or high dose, single or two shots; several received placebo; per-sample allocation not given. Following the first vaccine or placebo injection, samples were taken on day 63. The donor's status was that of an adult aged 18-55 years in Boston. Spike of the Wuhan-strain SARS-CoV-2 was expressed by an Ad26 vector, which formed the vaccine. CDR3 size: 16 residues. Trimming cost V 3 bases and J 1 base, with 15 bases left between them. Germline loops: CDR1 KGHSH, CDR2 LQKENI. As regards this clone: Its antigen is unknown.

Generated by immunoSEQ multiplex PCR, the TCRdb table keeps only in-frame clones and is missing some. The sample holds a few hundred thousand clones; roughly 88% are singletons and the top ten take approximately 5.8%. The TCR originated in a person between 18 and 65 years old who received the Ad26.COV2.S COVID-19 vaccine or a placebo. The sample was peripheral blood, taken in a trial of Ad26.COV2.S vaccine versus placebo. V usage is TRBV18 and J usage is TRBJ1-1; D is unresolved. The CDR3 coding sequence is TGTGCCAGCTCACCGACGGTATATCTGGGGAACACTGAAGCTTTCTTT. Translation gives CASSPTVYLGNTEAFF. The full variable domain, completed using reference TRBV18 and TRBJ1-1, is NAGVMQNPRHLVRRRGQEARLRCSPMKGHSHVYWYRQLPEEGLKFMVYLQKENIIDESGMPKERFSAEFPKEGPSILRIQQVVRGDSAAYFCASSPTVYLGNTEAFFGQGTRLTVV.